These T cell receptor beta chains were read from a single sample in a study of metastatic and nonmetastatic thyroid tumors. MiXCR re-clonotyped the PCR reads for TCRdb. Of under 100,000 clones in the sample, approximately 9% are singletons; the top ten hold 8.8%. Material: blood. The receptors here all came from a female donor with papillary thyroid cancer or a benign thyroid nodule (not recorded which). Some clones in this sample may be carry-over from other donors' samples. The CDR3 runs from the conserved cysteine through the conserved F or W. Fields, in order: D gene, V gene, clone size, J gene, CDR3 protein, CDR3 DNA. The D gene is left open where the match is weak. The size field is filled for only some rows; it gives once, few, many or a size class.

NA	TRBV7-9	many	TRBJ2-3	CASSPLGGSDTQYF	TGTGCCAGCAGCCCTTTGGGGGGTTCAGATACGCAGTATTTT
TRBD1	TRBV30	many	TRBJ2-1	CAWSAGTGDLVYNEQFF	TGTGCCTGGAGTGCCGGGACAGGGGATTTAGTCTACAATGAGCAGTTCTTC
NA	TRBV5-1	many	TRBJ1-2	CASSWTANYGYTF	TGCGCCAGCAGTTGGACGGCTAACTATGGCTACACCTTC
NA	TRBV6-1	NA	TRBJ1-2	CASSPTQGLANYGYTF	TGTGCCAGCAGTCCTACTCAGGGGTTAGCTAACTATGGCTACACCTTC
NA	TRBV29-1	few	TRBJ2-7	CSVPQGPSYEQYF	TGCAGCGTTCCCCAGGGGCCATCCTACGAGCAGTACTTC
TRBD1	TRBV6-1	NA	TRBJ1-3	CASISTGGFSGNTIYF	TGTGCCAGCATTTCCACAGGGGGCTTCTCTGGAAACACCATATATTTT
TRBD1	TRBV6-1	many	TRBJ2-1	CASSEPGTGGNEQFF	TGTGCCAGCAGTGAACCCGGGACAGGGGGTAATGAGCAGTTCTTC
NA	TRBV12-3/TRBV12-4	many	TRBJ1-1	CASTHRDGKNTEAFF	TGTGCCAGCACCCACCGGGACGGAAAAAACACTGAAGCTTTCTTT
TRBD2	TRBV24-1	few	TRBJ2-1	CATRASGRADYEQFF	TGTGCCACCAGAGCTAGCGGGAGGGCCGATTATGAGCAGTTCTTC
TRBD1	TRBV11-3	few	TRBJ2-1	CASSERQGDEQFF	TGTGCCAGCAGCGAACGACAGGGTGATGAGCAGTTCTTC
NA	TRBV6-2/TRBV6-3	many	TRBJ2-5	CATQGPGYQETQYF	TGTGCCACCCAGGGACCCGGGTACCAAGAGACCCAGTACTTC
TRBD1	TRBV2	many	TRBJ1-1	CASHRRGLNTEAFF	TGTGCCAGCCATCGCAGGGGGTTGAACACTGAAGCTTTCTTT
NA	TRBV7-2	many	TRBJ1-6	CASSPQSSYNSPLHF	TGTGCCAGCAGCCCACAGAGCTCCTATAATTCACCCCTCCACTTT
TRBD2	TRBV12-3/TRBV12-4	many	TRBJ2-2	CASRFPTSGGGELFF	TGTGCCAGCAGATTCCCGACTAGCGGGGGGGGGGAGCTGTTTTTT
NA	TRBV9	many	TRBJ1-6	CASSVDVNSPLHF	TGTGCCAGCAGCGTTGATGTGAATTCACCCCTCCACTTT
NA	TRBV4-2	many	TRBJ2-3	CASSQDPGTPTDTQYF	TGTGCCAGCAGCCAAGACCCCGGGACTCCTACAGATACGCAGTATTTT
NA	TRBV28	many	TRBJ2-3	CASLGRGKGTDTQYF	TGTGCCAGCCTTGGGCGGGGAAAGGGCACAGATACGCAGTATTTT
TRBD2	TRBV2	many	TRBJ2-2	CASCASGGHPGELFF	TGTGCCAGTTGTGCTAGCGGGGGGCACCCTGGGGAGCTGTTTTTT
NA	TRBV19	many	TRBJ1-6	CATKEQGSYNSPLHF	TGTGCCACCAAAGAACAGGGCTCCTATAATTCACCCCTCCACTTT
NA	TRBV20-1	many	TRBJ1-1	CSALRTEAFF	TGCAGTGCCTTACGCACTGAAGCTTTCTTT
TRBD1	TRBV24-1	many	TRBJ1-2	CATSEGDRGIYGYTF	TGTGCCACCAGTGAAGGGGACAGGGGGATCTATGGCTACACCTTC
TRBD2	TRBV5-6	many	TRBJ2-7	CASSSGGLANEQYF	TGTGCCAGCTCATCGGGGGGACTAGCTAACGAGCAGTACTTC
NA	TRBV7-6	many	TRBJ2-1	CASSLISGTNPYNEQFF	TGTGCCAGCAGCTTAATATCCGGGACAAACCCCTACAATGAGCAGTTCTTC
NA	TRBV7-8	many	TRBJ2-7	CASSIREESYYEQYF	TGTGCCAGCAGCATCAGAGAGGAGTCATACTACGAGCAGTACTTC
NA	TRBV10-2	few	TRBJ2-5	CARSGGTQETQYF	TGCGCCAGAAGTGGCGGCACCCAAGAGACCCAGTACTTC
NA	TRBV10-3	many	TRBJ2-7	CAIGGGDYEQYF	TGTGCCATCGGGGGAGGAGATTACGAGCAGTACTTC
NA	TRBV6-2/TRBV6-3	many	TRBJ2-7	CASSYGMDTSYEQYF	TGTGCCAGCAGTTACGGCATGGACACCTCCTACGAGCAGTACTTC
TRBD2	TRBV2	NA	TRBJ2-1	CASGGLAAHNEQFF	TGTGCCAGCGGGGGACTAGCGGCCCACAATGAGCAGTTCTTC
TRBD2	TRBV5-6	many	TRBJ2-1	CASSLLAGYNEQFF	TGTGCCAGCAGCTTACTAGCGGGGTACAATGAGCAGTTCTTC
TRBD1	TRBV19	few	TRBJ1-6	CASITGQGGPPLHF	TGTGCCAGTATTACGGGACAGGGGGGTCCACCCCTCCACTTT
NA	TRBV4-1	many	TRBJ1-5	CASSHTKGSNQPQHF	TGCGCCAGCAGCCATACAAAAGGGTCCAATCAGCCCCAGCATTTT
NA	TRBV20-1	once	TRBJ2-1	CSAHTRLEGGNGQFF	TGCAGTGCTCACACCAGACTAGAGGGGGGGAATGGGCAGTTCTTC
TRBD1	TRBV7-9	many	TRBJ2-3	CASSLKGAITDTQYF	TGTGCCAGCAGCTTAAAGGGGGCCATCACAGATACGCAGTATTTT
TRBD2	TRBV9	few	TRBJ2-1	CASSVVPSGGANEQFF	TGTGCCAGCAGCGTAGTTCCTAGCGGGGGCGCCAATGAGCAGTTCTTC
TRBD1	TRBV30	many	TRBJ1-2	CAWSGQGARYGYTF	TGTGCCTGGAGTGGACAGGGGGCGCGTTATGGCTACACCTTC
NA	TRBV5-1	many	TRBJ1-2	CASSSREGPNYGYTF	TGCGCCAGCAGCTCTCGGGAGGGCCCTAACTATGGCTACACCTTC
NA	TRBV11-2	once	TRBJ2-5	CASSLDYGGETQYF	TGTGCCAGCAGCTTAGATTACGGCGGAGAGACCCAGTACTTC
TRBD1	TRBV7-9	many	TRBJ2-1	CASSLVGTENNEQFF	TGTGCCAGCAGCTTAGTCGGGACAGAAAACAATGAGCAGTTCTTC
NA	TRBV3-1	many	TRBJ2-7	CASSQDSTEQYF	TGTGCCAGCAGCCAAGATTCAACCGAGCAGTACTTC
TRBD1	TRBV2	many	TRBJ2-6	CASSEAGQGASGANVLTF	TGTGCCAGCAGTGAAGCCGGGCAGGGGGCCTCTGGGGCCAACGTCCTGACTTTC
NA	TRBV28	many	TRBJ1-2	CASITENYGYTF	TGTGCCAGCATCACAGAGAACTATGGCTACACCTTC
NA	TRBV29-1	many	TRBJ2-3	CSVTIGASTDTQYF	TGCAGCGTAACTATCGGAGCTAGCACAGATACGCAGTATTTT
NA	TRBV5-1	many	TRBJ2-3	CASSTTESSTDTQYF	TGCGCCAGCAGCACTACGGAGAGTAGCACAGATACGCAGTATTTT
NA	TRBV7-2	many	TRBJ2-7	CASSTTGTQTYEQYF	TGTGCCAGCAGCACAACCGGGACCCAAACCTACGAGCAGTACTTC
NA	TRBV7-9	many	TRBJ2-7	CASPPSDSSYEQYF	TGTGCCAGCCCCCCCAGCGACAGCTCCTACGAGCAGTACTTC
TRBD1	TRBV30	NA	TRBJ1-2	CAWTGGPSYGYTF	TGTGCCTGGACAGGGGGCCCTTCCTATGGCTACACCTTC
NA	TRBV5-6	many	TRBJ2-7	CASSSNRDSYEQYF	TGTGCCAGCAGCTCAAACCGGGACTCCTACGAGCAGTACTTC
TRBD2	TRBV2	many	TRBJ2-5	CASSLGGGFQETQYF	TGTGCCAGCAGTCTGGGCGGGGGTTTCCAAGAGACCCAGTACTTC
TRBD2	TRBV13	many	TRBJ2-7	CASSSTSGGVYEQYF	TGTGCCAGCAGCAGCACTAGCGGGGGGGTTTACGAGCAGTACTTC